These T cell receptor beta chains were read from a single sample in a study of Graves' ophthalmopathy and Graves' hyperthyroidism. Via MiXCR, TCRdb re-called the multiplex PCR reads, giving one row per CDR3 protein. The sample holds some 400,000 distinct CDR3 sequences, 18% seen once. The sample taken for sequencing was peripheral blood. The receptors come from a woman aged 18 to 35 with Graves' ophthalmopathy. CDR3s include the opening cysteine and the closing phenylalanine or tryptophan.

len | v_gene | CDR3aa
15 | TRBV6-5 | CASSLSRDRAYGYTF
13 | TRBV29-1 | CSGRDISTGELFF
15 | TRBV6-2/TRBV6-3 | CASSSGTYSNQPQHF
12 | TRBV20-1 | CSATGTDYEQYF
16 | TRBV20-1 | CSASELGDSGANVLTF
13 | TRBV6-2/TRBV6-3 | CALARGVGETQYF
15 | TRBV7-8 | CASSLPPYSNQPQHF
14 | TRBV6-1 | CASSDGRGRETQYF
13 | TRBV20-1 | CSAPELGGYEQYF
13 | TRBV27 | CASSLSQGYEQYF
17 | TRBV4-3 | CASSQDGRGSASYEQYF
15 | TRBV12-3/TRBV12-4 | CASSPHRDRAPEQYF
17 | TRBV11-2 | CASTLNHGGLSSYEQYF
14 | TRBV2 | CASKGGRVGETQYF
15 | TRBV11-2 | CASSLDGGITGELFF
14 | TRBV6-2/TRBV6-3 | CASSSGIINQPQHF
21 | TRBV6-4 | CASTAGTGARRTSGSSYEQYF
13 | TRBV19 | CASSARGHSPLHF
16 | TRBV29-1 | CSVESFGDGRLNEQYF